These 28 T cell receptor beta chains originate from one sample sequenced in a study of blood T cell repertoires in COVID-19. Repertoires were generated with immunoSEQ multiplex PCR, while TCRdb's copy carries only in-frame clones and drops some. The table lists about 62,000 clones, around 87% of them singletons, with 0.95% to 1.5% in the top ten. The sample taken for sequencing was peripheral blood. Every receptor here comes from a woman aged 55 to 70 with acute or convalescent COVID-19.

This chain links TRBV28 with TRBJ2-7, with 8 bases fitting TRBD1. CDR3 length: 12 residues. Trimming cost V 6 bases and J 3 bases; bases outside gene matches: 1. Germline values: CDR1 MDHEN, CDR2 SYDVKM. CDR3 sequence reads: CASRDRGYEQYV. For the CDR3, the DNA is TGTGCCAGCAGAGACAGGGGCTACGAGCAGTACGTC.

This chain uses TRBV11-3 with TRBJ2-3; TRBD2 matches at 7 bases. The CDR3 spans 16 residues. The V gene end was trimmed by 4 bases and the J gene end by 3 bases; junction bases not matched to a gene: 10. CDR1 and CDR2 from the germline V gene are SGHNT and YENEEA. DNA of the CDR3: TGTGCCAGCAGCTCCGCCCTAGGGAGGGAAACAGATACGCAGTATTTT. It encodes CASSSALGRETDTQYF.

This clone is a singleton in its sample. The rearrangement links TRBV19 to TRBJ2-7; TRBD1 aligns across 8 bases. Germline trimming cut 9 bases from V and 0 bases from J; bases unmatched to any gene: 19. This CDR3 comprises 18 residues. In germline, CDR1 is LNHDA, CDR2 SQIVND (reference sequence). The chain's CDR3 is CARPPRQGPGKGSYEQYV. CDR3 in DNA: TGTGCCAGACCTCCAAGACAGGGGCCGGGTAAGGGCTCCTACGAGCAGTACGTC.

The CDR3 reads CATSRERQGAYGYTF. The CDR3, as DNA: TGTGCCACCAGCAGAGAGCGGCAGGGGGCCTATGGCTACACCTTC. The chain uses TRBV15 and TRBJ1-2; 8 bases agree with TRBD1. CDR1 and CDR2 (germline): LNHNV, YYDKDF (reference sequence). V was pared by 0 bases and J by 4 bases, with 4 bases of the junction left unmatched. This CDR3 spans 15 amino acids.

This clone came up once. The chain has TRBV28 and TRBJ1-6, with 7 bases aligning to TRBD1. J lost 4 bases, V lost 2 bases, and 5 bases had no gene match. Germline values: CDR1 MDHEN, CDR2 SYDVKM. The length of the CDR3 is 16 residues. CDR3 region: CASSLASGQYNSPLHF. The CDR3 DNA follows: TGTGCCAGCAGTTTAGCCTCGGGACAGTATAATTCACCCCTCCACTTT.

The J gene is TRBJ1-3, the V gene TRBV16, with 7 bases matching TRBD1. The CDR3 covers 13 residues. V trimming: 7 bases; J trimming: 3 bases; junction bases outside the gene matches: 3. Germline V gives CDR1 KGHSY, CDR2 FQNENV. CDR3 region: CASKTGLGNTIYF. The CDR3, as DNA: TGTGCCAGCAAGACAGGGCTTGGAAACACCATATATTTT.

To note about this clone: One end of the junction fails to match germline, which may point to a read error. V is TRBV25-1 and J is TRBJ1-2; the D gene is possibly TRBD1 (6 bases). Looked up from germline, CDR1 is MGHDK and CDR2 is SYGVNS. CDR3 size: 14 residues. This chain's CDR3 is CASSESGDNYSYTF. In DNA form, the CDR3 reads TGTGCCAGCAGTGAATCTGGGGACAACTATAGCTACACCTTC.

This clone was detected only a few times. This chain uses TRBV27 with TRBJ1-1; tentative D call: TRBD1 (5 bases). Germline CDR1 reads MNHEY; CDR2 reads SMNVEV (reference sequence). V shed 2 bases and J shed 2 bases, with 12 bases lying between them. This CDR3 is 15 amino acids long. In DNA, the CDR3 is TGTGCCAGCAGTTTAATGGGACTAGGCAACACTGAAGCTTTCTTT. Translation gives CASSLMGLGNTEAFF.

The CDR3 protein is CASSGRGAVYGYTF. The CDR3 DNA sequence: TGTGCCAGCAGTGGTCGCGGGGCAGTATATGGCTACACCTTC. J is TRBJ1-2 and V is TRBV6-1; D might be TRBD1 (5 bases). Germline loops: CDR1 MNHNS, CDR2 SASEGT. The CDR3 is 14 residues long. Trimming removed 4 bases at V and 5 bases at J, with 14 bases between.

CDR3: CASSLLAGGQDTQYF. The CDR3 DNA reads TGTGCCAGCAGCCTTCTAGCGGGGGGGCAAGATACGCAGTATTTT. The V and J genes are TRBV6-5 and TRBJ2-3; 12 bases line up with TRBD2. The junction had 6 bases not matched to a gene; V was cut back by 6 bases and J by 5 bases. The germline V gene has CDR1 MNHEY and CDR2 SVGAGI. The CDR3 sequence is 15 residues long.

The V gene is TRBV19, the J gene TRBJ1-1; D gene unclear. The CDR3 runs to 13 residues. Germline V gene data show CDR1 as LNHDA and CDR2 as SQIVND (reference sequence). With 5 bases removed from V and 1 base from J, the gap between germline ends came to 8 bases. The CDR3 sequence is CASSEGRNTEAFF. For the CDR3, the DNA is TGTGCCAGTAGTGAGGGCCGGAACACTGAAGCTTTCTTT.

This clone was seen only once. The V call is TRBV19, the J call TRBJ2-5; TRBD2 matches 13 bases. This CDR3 region has 16 residues. Germline V gene sequence: CDR1 LNHDA, CDR2 SQIVND (reference sequence). The V gene end was trimmed by 4 bases and the J gene end by 5 bases; junction bases not matched to a gene: 7. The CDR3 sequence is CASSKRTSGSSETQYF. Written as DNA, the CDR3 is TGTGCCAGTAGTAAAAGGACTAGCGGGAGCAGCGAGACCCAGTACTTC.

This clone was found a few times. The chain uses TRBV19 and TRBJ1-4; D unresolved. V was clipped by 4 bases and J by 10 bases, with 13 bases between them. Germline V lookup: CDR1 LNHDA, CDR2 SQIVND (reference sequence). CDR3 length: 13 residues. For the CDR3, the DNA is TGTGCCAGTAGTACCACGAGGGAAGCAAAACTGTTTTTT. It translates to CASSTTREAKLFF.

The chain has TRBV7-2 and TRBJ1-3, with D hard to call. CDR1 and CDR2 (germline): SGHTA, FQGNSA. The length of the CDR3 is 15 residues. V was cut by 4 bases and J by 0 bases, with 10 bases left in between. The CDR3 here is CASSWAMSSGNTIYF. In DNA, the CDR3 is TGTGCCAGCAGCTGGGCTATGAGCTCTGGAAACACCATATATTTT.

The gene calls are TRBV4-2 and TRBJ1-3; 8 bases are shared with TRBD1. Germline-derived CDR1 and CDR2 are LGHNA and YNFKEQ. This CDR3 is 17 amino acids long. J lost 0 bases, V lost 1 base, and 5 bases had no gene match. The CDR3 bases are TGTGCCAGCAGCCAAGGACAGGGGACCACCTCTGGAAACACCATATATTTT. Amino acids: CASSQGQGTTSGNTIYF.

The chain employs TRBV7-2 and TRBJ2-1; 7 bases line up with TRBD2. Looked up from germline, CDR1 is SGHTA and CDR2 is FQGNSA. There are 15 residues in the CDR3. J gave up 0 bases and V 4 bases, and 3 bases lay outside the gene matches. Here the CDR3 reads CASSSRGSSYNEQFF. As DNA, the CDR3 is TGTGCCAGCAGCTCGCGGGGGAGCTCCTACAATGAGCAGTTCTTC.

This clone was seen just once. CDR3 in DNA: TGCGCCAGCAGCCGCTCCGGGGGGAGACAAGAGACCCAGTACTTC. Translated, it gives CASSRSGGRQETQYF. The rearrangement joins TRBV5-1 to TRBJ2-5; TRBD2 matches at 7 bases. CDR1 and CDR2 (germline): SGHRS, YFSETQ. With V trimmed by 4 bases and J by 2 bases, 8 bases remained unmatched. The CDR3 is made up of 15 amino acids.

The genes are TRBV5-1 and TRBJ1-6; D call uncertain. Germline V CDR1 and CDR2: SGHRS, YFSETQ. V lost 2 bases to trimming and J lost 5 bases, with 14 bases between them. The CDR3 consists of 16 residues. The CDR3 region has the DNA TGCGCCAGCAGCTTAGGCGGAGAAGCTAATAATTCACCCCTCCACTTT. This sequence encodes CASSLGGEANNSPLHF.

The rearrangement links TRBV6-2 or TRBV6-3 to TRBJ2-7, with 12 bases fitting TRBD1. This CDR3 has 15 residues. V gave up 5 bases and J gave up 9 bases; unmatched junction bases: 11. Germline CDR1 and CDR2: MNHEY and SVGEGT. CDR3 in DNA: TGTGCCAGCAGTCCGTACAAGGGACAGGGGGCCGGGCAGTACGTC. Protein: CASSPYKGQGAGQYV.

The CDR3 DNA follows: TGTGCCAGCAGCTTAGGAGGGAGTCAGACTGAAGCTTTCTTT. As protein: CASSLGGSQTEAFF. The V and J genes are TRBV13 and TRBJ1-1, with no clear D. This CDR3 spans 14 amino acids. CDR1 and CDR2 from the germline V gene are PRHDT and FYEKMQ (reference sequence). Trimming stripped 0 bases from V and 5 bases from J, with 10 bases between.

The chain is built from TRBV2 and TRBJ2-1, with a tentative D call TRBD2 (7 bases). Trimming removed 6 bases from V and 4 bases from J, with 13 bases in between. The CDR3 extends over 14 amino acids. The germline CDR1 and CDR2 sequences are SNHLY and FYNNEI. CDR3 bases: TGTGCCAGCAGAGGACTAGGGGGGTACAATGAGCAGTTCTTC. Amino acids: CASRGLGGYNEQFF.

The V and J genes are TRBV19 and TRBJ2-2, with D possibly matching TRBD1 (5 bases). The length of the CDR3 is 15 residues. The germline V gene encodes CDR1 LNHDA and CDR2 SQIVND (reference sequence). The germline V and J ends were trimmed by 5 bases and 3 bases, with 13 bases remaining between them. The CDR3, as DNA: TGTGCCAGTAGTCAGCAGGGAAGTCACACCGGGGAGCTGTTTTTT. Translating it yields CASSQQGSHTGELFF.

The chain combines TRBV25-1 with TRBJ1-1, with a weak D call TRBD1 (6 bases). The CDR3 length is 14 residues. Germline V lookup: CDR1 MGHDK, CDR2 SYGVNS. The V and J ends lost 3 bases and 10 bases respectively, with 18 bases between them. The CDR3 spells CASSDVGGLSGAFF. CDR3 sequence (DNA): TGTGCCAGCAGTGATGTAGGGGGTCTTTCGGGAGCTTTCTTT.

This rearrangement joins TRBV7-2 to TRBJ2-7; 7 positions match TRBD2. This CDR3 has 16 residues. In germline, CDR1 is SGHTA, CDR2 FQGNSA. Losses at the gene ends were 1 base for V and 2 bases for J; bases not matched to a gene: 8. The DNA for the CDR3 is TGTGCCAGCAGCTTAGATTTACTAGCGCCCGCCTACGAGCAGTACGTC. The encoded protein is CASSLDLLAPAYEQYV.

This rearrangement joins TRBV10-2 to TRBJ2-3; 13 positions match TRBD2. Germline trimming cut 6 bases from V and 2 bases from J; bases unmatched to any gene: 2. The CDR3 is made up of 15 amino acids. The germline CDR1 and CDR2 sequences are WSHSY and SAAADI. Here the CDR3 DNA reads TGCGCCAGCAGGGGACTAGCGGGGCTCACAGATACGCAGTATTTT. Protein product: CASRGLAGLTDTQYF.

The V and J genes are TRBV29-1 and TRBJ2-7, with 8 bases matching TRBD2. The germline V gene has CDR1 SQVTM and CDR2 ANQGSEA. Unmatched junction bases numbered 10, after V lost 4 bases and J lost 2 bases. This CDR3 spans 15 amino acids. Here the CDR3 reads CSVVWTSRSTYEQYV. The CDR3 bases are TGCAGCGTTGTTTGGACTAGCAGGTCGACCTACGAGCAGTACGTC.

V gene TRBV7-9 combines with J gene TRBJ1-5; D is unclear. The length of the CDR3 is 14 residues. V was trimmed by 5 bases and J by 7 bases, leaving 15 bases between them. The germline V gene encodes CDR1 SEHNR and CDR2 FQNEAQ (reference sequence). CDR3 in DNA: TGTGCCAGCAGCCCCCCTGGTGCGAACCAGCCCCAGCATTTT. Translation gives CASSPPGANQPQHF.

The CDR3 nucleotides are TGTGCCAGCAGCTTAGGCCGCGGGATGAGGTCCTACGAGCAGTACGTC. This encodes CASSLGRGMRSYEQYV. The chain combines TRBV11-2 with TRBJ2-7, with D possibly matching TRBD2 (6 bases). The CDR3 spans 16 residues. V shed 1 base and J shed 1 base, with 14 bases lying between them. Germline V gene data show CDR1 as SGHAT and CDR2 as FQNNGV.